The T cell receptor (beta chain) under discussion was sequenced for a study of T cell responses to AZD1222 COVID-19 vaccine. Clones were read by immunoSEQ multiplex PCR, and TCRdb kept only the in-frame ones, dropping some. The profile shows 150,000 to 200,000 clones, 90% to 95% of them singletons. The length of the CDR3 is 14 residues. Germline CDR1 KGHSH, CDR2 LQKENI. V lost 2 bases, J lost 5 bases, and 10 bases lay in between. The sequencing used peripheral blood, collected on day 0 of AZD1222 vaccination. This sequence was found in an adult in good health. The genes are TRBV18 and TRBJ2-1; D is unresolved. The CDR3 region has the DNA TGTGCCAGCTCACCAGCCTTAATCGACAATGAGCAGTTCTTC. Translation gives CASSPALIDNEQFF. Looking up the rest from reference TRBV18 and TRBJ2-1 gives the full variable domain: NAGVMQNPRHLVRRRGQEARLRCSPMKGHSHVYWYRQLPEEGLKFMVYLQKENIIDESGMPKERFSAEFPKEGPSILRIQQVVRGDSAAYFCASSPALIDNEQFFGPGTRLTVL.